This T cell receptor (beta chain) is drawn from a study of T cell responses to AZD1222 COVID-19 vaccine. The study, taken as a whole, reports: Unmutated regions of variants are reportedly targeted by nearly half of spike-specific TCRs.

CDR1 and CDR2 (germline): MNHNS, SASEGT. Trimming shortened V by 2 bases and J by 3 bases, and 11 bases separated the two germline ends. CDR3 length: 14 residues. Second doses at about 4 or about 12 weeks were pooled. With regard to this clone: Its antigen remains unknown.

Generated by immunoSEQ multiplex PCR, the TCRdb table keeps only in-frame clones and is missing some. The sample gives tens of thousands of clones, about nine tenths of which show up once; 3% to 3.5% is in the top ten. The sequences come from peripheral blood, collected 28 days after the second AZD1222 dose. The clonotype was recovered from an adult who received the AZD1222 COVID-19 vaccine. The J gene is TRBJ2-7, the V gene TRBV6-1; perhaps TRBD1 as D (7 bases). CDR3 nucleotides: TGTGCCAGCAGTGAACCGGGGGACAGCTACGAGCAGTACTTC. It yields the protein CASSEPGDSYEQYF.